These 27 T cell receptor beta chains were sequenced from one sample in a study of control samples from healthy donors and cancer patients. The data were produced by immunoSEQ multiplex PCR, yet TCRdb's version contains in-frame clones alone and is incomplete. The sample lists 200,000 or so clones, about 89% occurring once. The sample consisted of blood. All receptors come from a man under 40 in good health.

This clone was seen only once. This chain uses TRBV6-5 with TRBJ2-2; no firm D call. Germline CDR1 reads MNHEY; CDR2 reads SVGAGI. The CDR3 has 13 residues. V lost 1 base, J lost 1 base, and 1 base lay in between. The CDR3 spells CASSYWNTGELFF. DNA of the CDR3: TGTGCCAGCAGTTACTGGAACACCGGGGAGCTGTTTTTT.

CDR3 amino acids: CASSLGLLSGDTQYF. CDR3 sequence (DNA): TGCGCCAGCAGCTTGGGACTACTATCCGGAGATACGCAGTATTTT. This chain links TRBV5-1 with TRBJ2-3; D perhaps matches TRBD2 (5 bases). This CDR3 comprises 15 residues. Trimming removed 0 bases from V and 5 bases from J, with 13 bases in between. The germline CDR1 and CDR2 sequences are SGHRS and YFSETQ.

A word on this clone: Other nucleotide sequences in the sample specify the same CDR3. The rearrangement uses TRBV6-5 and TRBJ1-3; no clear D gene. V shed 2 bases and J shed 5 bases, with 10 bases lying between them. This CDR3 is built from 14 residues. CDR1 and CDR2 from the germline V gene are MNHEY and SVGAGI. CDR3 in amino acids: CASSYRAARNTIYF. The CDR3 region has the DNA TGTGCCAGCAGTTACCGGGCGGCCCGAAACACCATATATTTT.

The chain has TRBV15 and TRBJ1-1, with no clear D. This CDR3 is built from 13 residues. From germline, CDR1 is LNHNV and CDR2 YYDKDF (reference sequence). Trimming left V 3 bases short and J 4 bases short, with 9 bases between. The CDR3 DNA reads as TGTGCCACCAGCAGCGCCGAAACCACTGAAGCTTTCTTT. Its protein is CATSSAETTEAFF.

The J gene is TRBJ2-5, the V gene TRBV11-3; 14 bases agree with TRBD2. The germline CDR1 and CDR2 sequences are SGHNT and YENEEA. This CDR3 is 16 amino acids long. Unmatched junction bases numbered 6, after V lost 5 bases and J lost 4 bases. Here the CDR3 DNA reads TGTGCCAGCAGCGCCGGGACTAGCGGGGGAGTAGAGACCCAGTACTTC. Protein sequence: CASSAGTSGGVETQYF. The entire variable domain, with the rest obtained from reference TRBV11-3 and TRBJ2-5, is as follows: EAGVVQSPRYKIIEKKQPVAFWCNPISGHNTLYWYLQNLGQGPELLIRYENEEAVDDSQLPKDRFSAERLKGVDSTLKIQPAELGDSAVYLCASSAGTSGGVETQYFGPGTRLLVL.

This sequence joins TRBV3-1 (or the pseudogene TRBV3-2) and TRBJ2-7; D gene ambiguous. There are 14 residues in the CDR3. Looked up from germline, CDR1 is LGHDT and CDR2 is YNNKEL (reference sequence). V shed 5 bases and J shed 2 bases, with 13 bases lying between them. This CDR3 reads CASSFAGPPYEQYF. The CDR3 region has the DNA TGTGCCAGCAGCTTCGCCGGGCCCCCCTACGAGCAGTACTTC.

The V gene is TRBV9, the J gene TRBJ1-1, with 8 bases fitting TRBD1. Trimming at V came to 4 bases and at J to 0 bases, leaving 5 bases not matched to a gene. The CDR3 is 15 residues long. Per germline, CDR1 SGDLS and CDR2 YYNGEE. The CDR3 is CASSTRQGMNTEAFF. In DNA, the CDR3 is TGTGCCAGCAGCACCCGACAGGGGATGAACACTGAAGCTTTCTTT.

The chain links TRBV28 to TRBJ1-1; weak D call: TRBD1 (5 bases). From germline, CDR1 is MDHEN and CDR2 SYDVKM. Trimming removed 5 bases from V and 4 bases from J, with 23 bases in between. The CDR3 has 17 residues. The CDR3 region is CASSLNPSTTRGTEAFF. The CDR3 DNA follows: TGTGCCAGCAGTCTCAACCCCTCGACAACAAGGGGCACTGAAGCTTTCTTT.

CDR3 sequence reads: CASSLQGRNTEAFF. In DNA form, the CDR3 reads TGTGCCAGCAGCTTACAAGGCAGGAACACTGAAGCTTTCTTT. The V gene is TRBV7-2, the J gene TRBJ1-1; D is undetermined. The germline CDR1 and CDR2 sequences are SGHTA and FQGNSA. Trimming pared 2 bases from V and 1 base from J, leaving 8 bases between. This CDR3 region has 14 residues.

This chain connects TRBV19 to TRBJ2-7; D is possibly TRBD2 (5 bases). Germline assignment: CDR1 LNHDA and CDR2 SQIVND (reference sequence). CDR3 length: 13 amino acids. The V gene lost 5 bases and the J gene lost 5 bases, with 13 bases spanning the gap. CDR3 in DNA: TGTGCCAGTAGTGGTAGGATGCGGGACGAGCAGTACTTC. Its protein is CASSGRMRDEQYF.

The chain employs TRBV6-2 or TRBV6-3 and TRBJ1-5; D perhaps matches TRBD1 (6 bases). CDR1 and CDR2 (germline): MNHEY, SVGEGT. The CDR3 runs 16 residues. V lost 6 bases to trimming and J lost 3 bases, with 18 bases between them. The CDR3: CASSYQGQGNNQPQHF. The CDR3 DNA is TGTGCCAGCAGCTATCAGGGGCAGGGAAACAATCAGCCCCAGCATTTT.

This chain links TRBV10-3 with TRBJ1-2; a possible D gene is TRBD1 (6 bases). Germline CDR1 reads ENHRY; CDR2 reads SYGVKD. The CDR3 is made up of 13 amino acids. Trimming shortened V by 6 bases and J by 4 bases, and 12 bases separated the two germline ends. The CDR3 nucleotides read TGTGCCATCAGCAGGGGATCGTCCTATGGCTACACCTTC. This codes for CAISRGSSYGYTF.

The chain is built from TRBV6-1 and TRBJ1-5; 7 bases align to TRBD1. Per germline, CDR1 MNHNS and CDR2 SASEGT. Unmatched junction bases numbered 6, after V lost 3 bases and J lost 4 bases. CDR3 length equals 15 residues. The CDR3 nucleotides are TGTGCCAGCAGTGACCGGGACAGACCAAATCAGCCCCAGCATTTT. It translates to CASSDRDRPNQPQHF.

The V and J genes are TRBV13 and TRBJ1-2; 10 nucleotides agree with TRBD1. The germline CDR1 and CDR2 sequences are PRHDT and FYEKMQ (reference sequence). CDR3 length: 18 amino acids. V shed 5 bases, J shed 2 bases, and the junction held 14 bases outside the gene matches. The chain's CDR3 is CASSTVRDRGRANYGYTF. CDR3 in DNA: TGTGCCAGCAGCACAGTCCGGGACAGGGGTAGGGCAAACTATGGCTACACCTTC.

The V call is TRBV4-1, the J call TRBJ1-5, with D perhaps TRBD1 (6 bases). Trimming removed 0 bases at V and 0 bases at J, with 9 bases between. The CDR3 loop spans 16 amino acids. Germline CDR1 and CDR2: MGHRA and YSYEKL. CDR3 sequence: CASSQDGGLSNQPQHF. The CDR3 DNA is TGCGCCAGCAGCCAAGATGGGGGGCTTAGCAATCAGCCCCAGCATTTT.

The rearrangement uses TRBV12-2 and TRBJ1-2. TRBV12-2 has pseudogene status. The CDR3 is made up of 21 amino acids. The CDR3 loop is CASRLGRVCTPVARPTYGYTF. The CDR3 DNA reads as TGTGCAAGTCGCTTAGGGAGGGTTTGCACCCCTGTCGCAAGACCCACCTATGGCTACACCTTC.

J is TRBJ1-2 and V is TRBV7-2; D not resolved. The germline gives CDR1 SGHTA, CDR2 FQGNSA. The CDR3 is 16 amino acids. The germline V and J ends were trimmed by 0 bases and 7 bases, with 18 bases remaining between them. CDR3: CASSLAVIGPLGGYTF. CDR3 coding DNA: TGTGCCAGCAGCTTAGCAGTTATAGGTCCCTTGGGTGGCTACACCTTC.

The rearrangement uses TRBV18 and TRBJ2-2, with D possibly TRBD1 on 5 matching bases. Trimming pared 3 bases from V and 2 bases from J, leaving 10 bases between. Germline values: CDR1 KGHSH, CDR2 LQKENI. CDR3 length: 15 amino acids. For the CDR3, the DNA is TGTGCCAGCTCACCCCAGGGCGCAAACACCGGGGAGCTGTTTTTT. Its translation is CASSPQGANTGELFF.

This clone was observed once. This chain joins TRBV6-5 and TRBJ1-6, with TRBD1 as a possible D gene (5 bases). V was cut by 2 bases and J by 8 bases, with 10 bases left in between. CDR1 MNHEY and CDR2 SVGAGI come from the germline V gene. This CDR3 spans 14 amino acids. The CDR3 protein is CASSYRARDSPLHF. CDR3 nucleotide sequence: TGTGCCAGCAGTTACCGTGCCAGGGATTCACCCCTCCACTTT.

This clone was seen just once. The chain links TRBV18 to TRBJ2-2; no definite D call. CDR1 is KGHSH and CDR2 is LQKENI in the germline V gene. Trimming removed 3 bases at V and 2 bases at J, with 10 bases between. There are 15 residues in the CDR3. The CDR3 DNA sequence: TGTGCCAGCTCACCGAGACTGGACAACACCGGGGAGCTGTTTTTT. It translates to CASSPRLDNTGELFF.

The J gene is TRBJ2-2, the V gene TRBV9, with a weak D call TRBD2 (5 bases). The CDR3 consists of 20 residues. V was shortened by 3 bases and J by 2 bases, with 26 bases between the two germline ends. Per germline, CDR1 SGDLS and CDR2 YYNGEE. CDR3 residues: CASSAYGWNPGFVNTGELFF. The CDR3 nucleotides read TGTGCCAGCAGCGCCTATGGATGGAATCCGGGATTTGTCAACACCGGGGAGCTGTTTTTT.

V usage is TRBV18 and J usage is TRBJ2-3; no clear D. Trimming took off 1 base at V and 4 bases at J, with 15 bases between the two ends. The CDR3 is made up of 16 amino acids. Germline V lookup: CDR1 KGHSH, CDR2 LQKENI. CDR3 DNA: TGTGCCAGCTCACCACGATGGACCCGCGAGGCAGATACGCAGTATTTT. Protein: CASSPRWTREADTQYF.

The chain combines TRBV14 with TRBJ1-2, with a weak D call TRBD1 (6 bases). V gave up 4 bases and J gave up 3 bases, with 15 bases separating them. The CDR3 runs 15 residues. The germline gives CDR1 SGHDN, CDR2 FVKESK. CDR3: CASSPDRNGYYGYTF. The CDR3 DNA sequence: TGTGCCAGCAGCCCAGACAGGAACGGATACTATGGCTACACCTTC.

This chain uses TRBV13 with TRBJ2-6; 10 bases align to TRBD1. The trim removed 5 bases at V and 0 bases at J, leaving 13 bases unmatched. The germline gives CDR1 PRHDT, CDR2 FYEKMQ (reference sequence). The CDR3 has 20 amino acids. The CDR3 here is CASSPRGRTGGGSGANVLTF. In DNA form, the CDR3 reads TGTGCCAGCAGCCCTAGGGGAAGGACAGGGGGGGGCTCTGGGGCCAACGTCCTGACTTTC.

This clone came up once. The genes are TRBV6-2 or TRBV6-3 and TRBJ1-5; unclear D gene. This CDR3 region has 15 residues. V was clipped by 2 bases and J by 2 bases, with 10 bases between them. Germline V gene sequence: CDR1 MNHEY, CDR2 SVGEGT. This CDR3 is CASSYPDFGNQPQHF. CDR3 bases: TGTGCCAGCAGTTACCCCGATTTTGGCAATCAGCCCCAGCATTTT.

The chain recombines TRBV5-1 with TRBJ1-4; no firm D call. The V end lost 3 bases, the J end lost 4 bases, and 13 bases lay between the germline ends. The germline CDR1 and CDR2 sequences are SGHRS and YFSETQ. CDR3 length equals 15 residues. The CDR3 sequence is CASSSLDGNNEKLFF. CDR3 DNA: TGCGCCAGCAGCTCCCTGGACGGGAATAATGAAAAACTGTTTTTT.

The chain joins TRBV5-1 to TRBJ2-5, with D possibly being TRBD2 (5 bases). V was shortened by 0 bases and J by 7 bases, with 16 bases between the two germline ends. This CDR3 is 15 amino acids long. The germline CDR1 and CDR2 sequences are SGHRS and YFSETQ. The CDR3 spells CASSLEAGVRATQYF. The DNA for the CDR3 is TGCGCCAGCAGCTTGGAGGCCGGGGTCCGGGCGACCCAGTACTTC.